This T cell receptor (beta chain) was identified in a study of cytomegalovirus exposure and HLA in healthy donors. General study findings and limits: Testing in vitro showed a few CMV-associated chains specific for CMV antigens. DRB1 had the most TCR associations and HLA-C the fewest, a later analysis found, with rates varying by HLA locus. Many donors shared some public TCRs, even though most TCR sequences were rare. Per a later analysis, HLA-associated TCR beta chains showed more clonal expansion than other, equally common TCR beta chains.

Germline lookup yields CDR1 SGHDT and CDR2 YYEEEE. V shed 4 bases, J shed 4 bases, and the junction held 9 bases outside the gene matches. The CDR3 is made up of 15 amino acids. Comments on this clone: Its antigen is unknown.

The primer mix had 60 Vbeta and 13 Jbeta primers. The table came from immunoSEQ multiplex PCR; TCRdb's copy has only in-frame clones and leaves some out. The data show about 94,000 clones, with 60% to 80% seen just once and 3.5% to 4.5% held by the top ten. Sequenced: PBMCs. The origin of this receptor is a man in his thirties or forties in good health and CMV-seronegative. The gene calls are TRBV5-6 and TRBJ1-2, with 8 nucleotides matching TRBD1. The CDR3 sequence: CASSPQGGFPYGYTF. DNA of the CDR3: TGTGCCAGCAGCCCACAGGGGGGCTTCCCCTATGGCTACACCTTC.